A single sample gave rise to the 10 T cell receptor beta chains below, sequenced in a study of shared clonotypes between healthy human individuals. Here immunoSEQ multiplex PCR was the method, and the copy in TCRdb shows in-frame clones only, minus some. The data contain millions of clones, approximately 93% of them singletons. The specimen sequenced was naive CD4+ T cells from PBMCs. Documented subset: CD45RA+ positively selected. These receptors were taken from a man aged 18-30 years in good health. Some clones in this sample may be carry-over from other donors' samples.

Regarding this clone: Other DNA variants within this sample encode the same CDR3. This sequence joins TRBV7-9 and TRBJ2-3; no reliable D call. The CDR3 runs 14 residues. Germline V gene lookup returns CDR1 SEHNR and CDR2 FQNEAQ (reference sequence). The V gene lost 1 base and the J gene lost 1 base, with 6 bases spanning the gap. CDR3 DNA: TGTGCCAGCAGCTTAGTGGCCGGCACAGATACGCAGTATTTT. Protein sequence: CASSLVAGTDTQYF. Complete variable domain (other parts from reference TRBV7-9 and TRBJ2-3): DTGVSQNPRHKITKRGQNVTFRCDPISEHNRLYWYRQTLGQGPEFLTYFQNEAQLEKSRLLSDRFSAERPKGSFSTLEIQRTEQGDSAMYLCASSLVAGTDTQYFGPGTRLTVL.

The V gene is TRBV7-2, the J gene TRBJ2-2, with a possible D match to TRBD1 (6 bases). Deletions cut 3 bases from V and 3 bases from J, with 14 bases between. This CDR3 is 16 amino acids long. CDR1 and CDR2 (germline): SGHTA, FQGNSA. CDR3 sequence: CASSFLAGDHTGELFF. CDR3 DNA sequence: TGTGCCAGCAGCTTCCTAGCAGGGGATCACACCGGGGAGCTGTTTTTT.

V usage is TRBV29-1 and J usage is TRBJ2-1; D not certain. The V end lost 6 bases, the J end lost 8 bases, and 17 bases lay between the germline ends. The CDR3 length is 13 residues. Germline V lookup: CDR1 SQVTM, CDR2 ANQGSEA. The CDR3 DNA is TGCAGCGTGGCAGGATTTTATGTCCATGAGCAGTTCTTC. This codes for CSVAGFYVHEQFF.

The V gene is TRBV7-3, the J gene TRBJ2-1; TRBD1 agrees at 8 bases. Losses at the gene ends were 5 bases for V and 8 bases for J; bases not matched to a gene: 8. The length of the CDR3 is 14 residues. CDR1 is SGHTA, CDR2 FQGTGA, per germline. CDR3 sequence reads: CASSRDRMFDEQFF. The CDR3, as DNA: TGTGCCAGCAGCCGGGACAGGATGTTCGATGAGCAGTTCTTC.

This rearrangement joins TRBV15 to TRBJ1-1; TRBD1 matches at 7 bases. This CDR3 is 16 amino acids long. V shed 2 bases and J 0 bases; nucleotides not matched to a gene: 6. Germline CDR1 reads LNHNV; CDR2 reads YYDKDF (reference sequence). CDR3 loop: CATSRRTGALNTEAFF. The CDR3 DNA reads as TGTGCCACCAGCAGAAGAACAGGGGCTCTGAACACTGAAGCTTTCTTT.

The chain combines TRBV2 with TRBJ1-2; D is ambiguous. The CDR3 sequence is 13 residues long. Trimming stripped 6 bases from V and 7 bases from J, with 15 bases between. Germline values: CDR1 SNHLY, CDR2 FYNNEI. CDR3 in amino acids: CASRLSYSTGYTF. The CDR3 DNA follows: TGTGCCAGCAGGTTATCGTATTCTACTGGCTACACCTTC.

J is TRBJ1-6 and V is TRBV7-8; D remains unclear. The CDR3 sequence is 16 residues long. From germline, CDR1 is SGHVS and CDR2 FQNEAQ. V lost 5 bases, J lost 8 bases, and 19 bases lay in between. The CDR3 protein is CASSVRRPGGDSPLHF. In nucleotides, the CDR3 is TGTGCCAGCAGCGTTCGACGGCCCGGCGGTGATTCACCCCTCCACTTT.

A word on this clone: Other nucleotide sequences in the sample specify the same CDR3. V gene TRBV7-3 combines with J gene TRBJ2-1; D is possibly TRBD1 (6 bases). Germline V gives CDR1 SGHTA, CDR2 FQGTGA. The V gene lost 0 bases and the J gene lost 9 bases, with 6 bases spanning the gap. This CDR3 contains 12 residues. The CDR3 nucleotides are TGTGCCAGCAGCTTAACGGGGGCTGAGCAGTTCTTC. Translation: CASSLTGAEQFF. Full variable domain (rest looked up from reference TRBV7-3 and TRBJ2-1): GAGVSQTPSNKVTEKGKYVELRCDPISGHTALYWYRQSLGQGPEFLIYFQGTGAADDSGLPNDRFFAVRPEGSVSTLKIQRTERGDSAVYLCASSLTGAEQFFGPGTRLTVL.

V and J are TRBV5-1 and TRBJ2-7; 7 bases are a match to TRBD2. The CDR3 is made up of 14 amino acids. Germline assignment: CDR1 SGHRS and CDR2 YFSETQ. The ends lost 6 bases at V and 0 bases at J; junction bases unmatched: 6. This CDR3 reads CASTRGVRSYEQYF. Written as DNA, the CDR3 is TGCGCCAGCACTCGGGGGGTGCGCTCCTACGAGCAGTACTTC. The entire variable domain, with the rest obtained from reference TRBV5-1 and TRBJ2-7, is as follows: KAGVTQTPRYLIKTRGQQVTLSCSPISGHRSVSWYQQTPGQGLQFLFEYFSETQRNKGNFPGRFSGRQFSNSRSEMNVSTLELGDSALYLCASTRGVRSYEQYFGPGTRLTVT.

This chain connects TRBV6-5 to TRBJ1-1; maybe TRBD1 (5 bases). The CDR3 loop spans 16 amino acids. Per germline, CDR1 MNHEY and CDR2 SVGAGI. V was cut by 1 base and J by 3 bases, with 15 bases left in between. The CDR3 here is CASSYYPRPGDTEAFF. CDR3 DNA: TGTGCCAGCAGTTACTATCCTCGACCGGGGGACACTGAAGCTTTCTTT.